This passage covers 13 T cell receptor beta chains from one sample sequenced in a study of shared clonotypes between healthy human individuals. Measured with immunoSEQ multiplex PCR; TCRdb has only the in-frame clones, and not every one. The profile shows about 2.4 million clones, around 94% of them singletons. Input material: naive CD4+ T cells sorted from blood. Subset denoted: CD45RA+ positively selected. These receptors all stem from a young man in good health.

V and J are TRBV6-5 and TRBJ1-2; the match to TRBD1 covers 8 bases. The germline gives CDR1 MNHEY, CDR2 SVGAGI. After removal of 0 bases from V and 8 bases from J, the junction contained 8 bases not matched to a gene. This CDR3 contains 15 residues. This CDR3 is CASSYSDHRGSGYTF. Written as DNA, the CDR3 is TGTGCCAGCAGTTACTCGGACCACAGGGGGAGCGGCTACACCTTC.

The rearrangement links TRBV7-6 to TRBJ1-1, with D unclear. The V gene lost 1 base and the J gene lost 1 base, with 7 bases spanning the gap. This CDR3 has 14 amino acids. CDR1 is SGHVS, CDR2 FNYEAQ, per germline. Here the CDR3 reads CASSLGDENTEAFF. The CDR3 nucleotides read TGTGCCAGCAGCTTAGGTGACGAGAACACTGAAGCTTTCTTT.

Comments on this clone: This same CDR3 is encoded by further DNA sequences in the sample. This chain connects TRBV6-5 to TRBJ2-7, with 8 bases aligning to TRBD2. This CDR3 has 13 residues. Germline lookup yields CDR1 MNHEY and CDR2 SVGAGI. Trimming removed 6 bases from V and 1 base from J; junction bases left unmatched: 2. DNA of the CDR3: TGTGCCAGCAGCCCGGGGGGGTCCTACGAGCAGTACTTC. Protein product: CASSPGGSYEQYF.

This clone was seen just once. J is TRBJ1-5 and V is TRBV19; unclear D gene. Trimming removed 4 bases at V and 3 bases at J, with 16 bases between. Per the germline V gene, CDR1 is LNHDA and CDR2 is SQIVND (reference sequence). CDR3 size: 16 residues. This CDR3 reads CASSRKGTDYNQPQHF. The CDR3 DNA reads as TGTGCCAGTAGTAGGAAGGGCACAGATTACAATCAGCCCCAGCATTTT.

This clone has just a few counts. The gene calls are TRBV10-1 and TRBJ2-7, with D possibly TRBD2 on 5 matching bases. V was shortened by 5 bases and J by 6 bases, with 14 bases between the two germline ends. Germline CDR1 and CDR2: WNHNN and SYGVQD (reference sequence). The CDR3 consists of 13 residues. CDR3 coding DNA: TGCGCCAGCAGTCCCGATCTAGCTTCCGAGCAGTACTTC. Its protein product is CASSPDLASEQYF.

The CDR3 DNA follows: TGCAGCGTTGAACGCGACAGGGCTGGAGGGGGCGAGCAGTACTTC. Its translation is CSVERDRAGGGEQYF. This chain joins TRBV29-1 and TRBJ2-7; D is possibly TRBD1 (7 bases). The CDR3 is 15 amino acids. Looked up from germline, CDR1 is SQVTM and CDR2 is ANQGSEA. V lost 2 bases and J 6 bases, leaving 20 bases between the germline ends.

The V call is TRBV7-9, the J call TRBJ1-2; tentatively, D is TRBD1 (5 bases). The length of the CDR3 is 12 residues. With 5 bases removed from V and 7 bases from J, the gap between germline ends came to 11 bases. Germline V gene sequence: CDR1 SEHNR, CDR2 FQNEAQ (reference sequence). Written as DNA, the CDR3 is TGTGCCAGCAGCCCAGGGTATGTTGGCTACACCTTC. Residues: CASSPGYVGYTF.

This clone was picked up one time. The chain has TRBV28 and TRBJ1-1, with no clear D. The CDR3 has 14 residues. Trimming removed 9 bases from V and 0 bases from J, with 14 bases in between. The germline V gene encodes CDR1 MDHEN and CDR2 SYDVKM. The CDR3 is CASAGGSLNTEAFF. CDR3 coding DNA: TGTGCCAGTGCCGGCGGATCACTGAACACTGAAGCTTTCTTT.

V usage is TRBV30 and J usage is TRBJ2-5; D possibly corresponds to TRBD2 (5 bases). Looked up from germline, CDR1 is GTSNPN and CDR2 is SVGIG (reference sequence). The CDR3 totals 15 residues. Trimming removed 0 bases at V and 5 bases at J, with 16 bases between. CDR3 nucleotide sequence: TGTGCCTGGAGTGTACCGTCGGCAGGAGGCGAGACCCAGTACTTC. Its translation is CAWSVPSAGGETQYF.

The CDR3 protein is CASSLAGANTQYF. CDR3 nucleotides: TGTGCCAGCAGCTTAGCGGGGGCGAATACGCAGTATTTT. The J gene is TRBJ2-3, the V gene TRBV7-2; possible D gene TRBD1, 6 bases. CDR3 length equals 13 residues. Looked up from germline, CDR1 is SGHTA and CDR2 is FQGNSA. V shed 0 bases and J shed 7 bases, with 8 bases lying between them.

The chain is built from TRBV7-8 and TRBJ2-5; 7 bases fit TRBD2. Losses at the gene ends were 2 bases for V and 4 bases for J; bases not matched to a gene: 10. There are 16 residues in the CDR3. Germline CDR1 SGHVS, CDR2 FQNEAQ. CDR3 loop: CASSLMPSERGETQYF. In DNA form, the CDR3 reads TGTGCCAGCAGCTTAATGCCTTCGGAGCGGGGAGAGACCCAGTACTTC.

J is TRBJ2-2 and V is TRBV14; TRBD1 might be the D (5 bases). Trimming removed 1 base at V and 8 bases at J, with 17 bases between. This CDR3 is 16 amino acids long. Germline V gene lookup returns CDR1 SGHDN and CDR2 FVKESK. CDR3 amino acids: CASSQVRPGRPGELFF. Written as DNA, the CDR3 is TGTGCCAGCAGCCAAGTACGGCCAGGGCGTCCGGGGGAGCTGTTTTTT.

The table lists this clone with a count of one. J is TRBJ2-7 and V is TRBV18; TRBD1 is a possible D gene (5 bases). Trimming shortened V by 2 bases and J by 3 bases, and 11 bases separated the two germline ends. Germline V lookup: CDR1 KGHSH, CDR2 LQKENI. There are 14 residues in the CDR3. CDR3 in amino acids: CASSPSPGNYEQYF. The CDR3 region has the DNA TGTGCCAGCTCACCAAGCCCAGGGAACTACGAGCAGTACTTC. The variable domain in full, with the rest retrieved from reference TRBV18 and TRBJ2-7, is NAGVMQNPRHLVRRRGQEARLRCSPMKGHSHVYWYRQLPEEGLKFMVYLQKENIIDESGMPKERFSAEFPKEGPSILRIQQVVRGDSAAYFCASSPSPGNYEQYFGPGTRLTVT.